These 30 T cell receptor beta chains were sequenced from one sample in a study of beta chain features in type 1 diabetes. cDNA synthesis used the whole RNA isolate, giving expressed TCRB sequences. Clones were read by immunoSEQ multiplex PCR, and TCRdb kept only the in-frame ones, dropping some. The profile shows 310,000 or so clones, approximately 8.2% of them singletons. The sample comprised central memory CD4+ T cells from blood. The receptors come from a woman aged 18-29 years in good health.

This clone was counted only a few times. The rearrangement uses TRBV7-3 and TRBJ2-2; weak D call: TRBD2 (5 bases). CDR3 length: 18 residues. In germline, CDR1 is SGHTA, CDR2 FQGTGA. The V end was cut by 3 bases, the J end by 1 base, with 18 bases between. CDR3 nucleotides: TGTGCCAGCAGCTTTTGGGAGAGGGAAGTTAAGAACACCGGGGAGCTGTTTTTT. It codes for CASSFWEREVKNTGELFF.

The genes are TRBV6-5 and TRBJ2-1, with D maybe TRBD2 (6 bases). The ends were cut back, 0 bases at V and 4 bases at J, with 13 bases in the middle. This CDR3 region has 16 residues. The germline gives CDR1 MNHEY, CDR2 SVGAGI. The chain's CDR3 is CASSYSRLASYNEQFF. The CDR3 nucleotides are TGTGCCAGCAGTTACTCCCGCCTAGCGTCTTACAATGAGCAGTTCTTC.

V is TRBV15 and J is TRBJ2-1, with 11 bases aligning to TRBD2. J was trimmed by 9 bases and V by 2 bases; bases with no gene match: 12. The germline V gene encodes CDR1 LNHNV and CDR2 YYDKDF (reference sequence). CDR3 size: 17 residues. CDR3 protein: CATSRSLGLAGGGEQFF. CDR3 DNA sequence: TGTGCCACCAGCAGATCTCTGGGGCTAGCGGGAGGTGGTGAGCAGTTCTTC.

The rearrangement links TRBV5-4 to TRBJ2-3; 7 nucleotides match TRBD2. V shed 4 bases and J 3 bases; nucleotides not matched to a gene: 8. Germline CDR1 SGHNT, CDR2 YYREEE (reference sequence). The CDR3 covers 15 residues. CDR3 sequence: CASSPRGGRTDTQYF. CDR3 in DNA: TGTGCCAGCAGCCCTAGGGGCGGGAGAACAGATACGCAGTATTTT. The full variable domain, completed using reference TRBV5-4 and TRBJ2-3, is ETGVTQSPTHLIKTRGQQVTLRCSSQSGHNTVSWYQQALGQGPQFIFQYYREEENGRGNFPPRFSGLQFPNYSSELNVNALELDDSALYLCASSPRGGRTDTQYFGPGTRLTVL.

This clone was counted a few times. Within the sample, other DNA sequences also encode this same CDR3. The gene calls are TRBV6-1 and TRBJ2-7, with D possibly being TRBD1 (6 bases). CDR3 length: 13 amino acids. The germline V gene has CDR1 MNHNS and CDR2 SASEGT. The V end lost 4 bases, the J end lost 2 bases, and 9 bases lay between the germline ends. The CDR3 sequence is CASSVAGAYEQYF. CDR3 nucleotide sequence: TGTGCCAGCAGTGTAGCAGGGGCCTACGAGCAGTACTTC.

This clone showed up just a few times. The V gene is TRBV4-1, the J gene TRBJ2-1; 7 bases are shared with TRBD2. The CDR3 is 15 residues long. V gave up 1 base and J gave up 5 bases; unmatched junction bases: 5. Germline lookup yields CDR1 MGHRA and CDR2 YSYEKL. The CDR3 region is CASSQGGLTNNEQFF. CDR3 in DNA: TGCGCCAGCAGCCAAGGGGGACTAACGAACAATGAGCAGTTCTTC.

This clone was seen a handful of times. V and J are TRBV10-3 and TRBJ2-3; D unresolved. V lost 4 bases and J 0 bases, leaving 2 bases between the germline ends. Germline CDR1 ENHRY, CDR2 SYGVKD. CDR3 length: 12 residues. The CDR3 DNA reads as TGTGCCATCAGTGGTAGCACAGATACGCAGTATTTT. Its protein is CAISGSTDTQYF.

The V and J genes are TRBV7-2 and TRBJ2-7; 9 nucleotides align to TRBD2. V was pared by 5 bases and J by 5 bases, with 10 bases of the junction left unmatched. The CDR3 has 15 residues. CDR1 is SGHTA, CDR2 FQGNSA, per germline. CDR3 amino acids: CASSPAGLAGNEQYF. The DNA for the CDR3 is TGTGCCAGCAGCCCCGCCGGGCTAGCGGGGAACGAGCAGTACTTC.

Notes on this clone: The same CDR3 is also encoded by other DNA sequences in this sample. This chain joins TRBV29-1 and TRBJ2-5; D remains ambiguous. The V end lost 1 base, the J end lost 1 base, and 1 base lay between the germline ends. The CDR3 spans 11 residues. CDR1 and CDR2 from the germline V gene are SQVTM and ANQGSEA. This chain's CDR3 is CSVEGQETQYF. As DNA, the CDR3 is TGCAGCGTTGAAGGCCAAGAGACCCAGTACTTC.

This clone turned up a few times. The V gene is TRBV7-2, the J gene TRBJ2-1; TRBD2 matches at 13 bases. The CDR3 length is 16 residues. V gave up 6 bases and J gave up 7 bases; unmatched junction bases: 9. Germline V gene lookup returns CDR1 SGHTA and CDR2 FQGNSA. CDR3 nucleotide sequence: TGTGCCAGCAGTGAGGGGGGACTAGCGGGATTTAATGAGCAGTTCTTC. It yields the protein CASSEGGLAGFNEQFF.

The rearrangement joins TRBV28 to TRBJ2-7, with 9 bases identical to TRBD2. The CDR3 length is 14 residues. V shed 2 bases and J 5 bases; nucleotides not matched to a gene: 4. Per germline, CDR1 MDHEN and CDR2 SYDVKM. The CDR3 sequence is CASSLAGGMNEQYF. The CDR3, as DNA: TGTGCCAGCAGTTTAGCGGGAGGGATGAACGAGCAGTACTTC.

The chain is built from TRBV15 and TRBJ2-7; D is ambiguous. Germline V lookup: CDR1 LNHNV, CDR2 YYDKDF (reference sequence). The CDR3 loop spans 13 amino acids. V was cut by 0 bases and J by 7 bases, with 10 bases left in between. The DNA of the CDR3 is TGTGCCACCAGCAGAGATCACAAGTGGGAGCAGTACTTC. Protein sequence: CATSRDHKWEQYF.

The CDR3 nucleotides read TGTGCCAGCAGCGCAGGGAGTATCTATGGCTACACCTTC. Translation gives CASSAGSIYGYTF. The chain employs TRBV28 and TRBJ1-2, with D maybe TRBD1 (5 bases). The CDR3 has 13 residues. The germline gives CDR1 MDHEN, CDR2 SYDVKM. V lost 6 bases and J 4 bases, leaving 12 bases between the germline ends.

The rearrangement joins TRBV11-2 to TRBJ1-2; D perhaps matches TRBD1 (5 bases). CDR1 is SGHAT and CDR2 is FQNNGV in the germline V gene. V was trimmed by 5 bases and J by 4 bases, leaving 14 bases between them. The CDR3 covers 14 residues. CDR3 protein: CASSRQQVGYGYTF. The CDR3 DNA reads TGTGCCAGCAGCCGACAGCAGGTCGGCTATGGCTACACCTTC.

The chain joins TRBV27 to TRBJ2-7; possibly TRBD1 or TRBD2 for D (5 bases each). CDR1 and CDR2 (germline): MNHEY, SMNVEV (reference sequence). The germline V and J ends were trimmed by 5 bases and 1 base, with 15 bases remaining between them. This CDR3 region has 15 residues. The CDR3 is CASSPRDGRSYEQYF. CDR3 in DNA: TGTGCCAGCAGTCCCCGGGACGGGCGGTCCTACGAGCAGTACTTC.

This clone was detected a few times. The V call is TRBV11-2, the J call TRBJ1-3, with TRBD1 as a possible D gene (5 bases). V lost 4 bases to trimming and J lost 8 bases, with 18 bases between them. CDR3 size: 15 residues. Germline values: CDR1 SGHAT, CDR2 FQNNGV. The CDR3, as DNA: TGTGCCAGCAGCTCAGGGACTTATTGGTCGGACACCATATATTTT. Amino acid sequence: CASSSGTYWSDTIYF.

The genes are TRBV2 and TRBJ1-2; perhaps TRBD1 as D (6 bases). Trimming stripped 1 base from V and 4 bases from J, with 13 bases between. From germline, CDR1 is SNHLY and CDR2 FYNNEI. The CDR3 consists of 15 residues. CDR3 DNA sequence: TGTGCCAGCAGTGAAGAGACAGGAAACGCCTATGGCTACACCTTC. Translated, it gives CASSEETGNAYGYTF. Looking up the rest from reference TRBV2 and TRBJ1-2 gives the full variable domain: EPEVTQTPSHQVTQMGQEVILRCVPISNHLYFYWYRQILGQKVEFLVSFYNNEISEKSEIFDDQFSVERPDGSNFTLKIRSTKLEDSAMYFCASSEETGNAYGYTFGSGTRLTVV.

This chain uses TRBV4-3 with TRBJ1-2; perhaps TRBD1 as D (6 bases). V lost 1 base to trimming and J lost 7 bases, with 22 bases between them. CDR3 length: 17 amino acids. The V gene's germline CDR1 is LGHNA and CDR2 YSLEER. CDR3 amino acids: CASSQGVPRGAILGYTF. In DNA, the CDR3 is TGCGCCAGCAGCCAAGGGGTCCCACGGGGGGCGATTCTTGGCTACACCTTC.

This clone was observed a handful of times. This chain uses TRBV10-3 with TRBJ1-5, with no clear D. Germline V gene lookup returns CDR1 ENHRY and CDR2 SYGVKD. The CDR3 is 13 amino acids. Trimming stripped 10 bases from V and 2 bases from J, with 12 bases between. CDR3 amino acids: CATGGGGNQPQHF. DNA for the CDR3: TGTGCCACCGGTGGCGGGGGCAATCAGCCCCAGCATTTT.

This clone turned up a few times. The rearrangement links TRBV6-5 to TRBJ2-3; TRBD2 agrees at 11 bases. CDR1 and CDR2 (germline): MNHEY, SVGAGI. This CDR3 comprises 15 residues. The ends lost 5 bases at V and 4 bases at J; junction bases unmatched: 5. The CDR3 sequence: CASSSSGRASDTQYF. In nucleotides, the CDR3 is TGTGCCAGCAGTAGTAGCGGGAGGGCCTCAGATACGCAGTATTTT.

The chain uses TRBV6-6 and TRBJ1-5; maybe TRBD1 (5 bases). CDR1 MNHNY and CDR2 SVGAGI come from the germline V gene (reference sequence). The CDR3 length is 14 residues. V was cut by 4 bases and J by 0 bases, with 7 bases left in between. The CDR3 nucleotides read TGTGCCAGCAGTTGGGGGTATAGCAATCAGCCCCAGCATTTT. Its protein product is CASSWGYSNQPQHF.

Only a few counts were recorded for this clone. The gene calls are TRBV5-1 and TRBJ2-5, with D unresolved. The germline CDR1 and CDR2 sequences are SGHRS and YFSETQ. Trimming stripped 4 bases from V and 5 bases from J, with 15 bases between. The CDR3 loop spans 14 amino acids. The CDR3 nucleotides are TGCGCCAGCAGCCTCCATAGGCAGAAGGAGACCCAGTACTTC. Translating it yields CASSLHRQKETQYF.

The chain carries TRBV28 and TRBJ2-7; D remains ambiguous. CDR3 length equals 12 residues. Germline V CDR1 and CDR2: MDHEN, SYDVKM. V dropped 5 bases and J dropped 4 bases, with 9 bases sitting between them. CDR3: CASSVTVYEQYF. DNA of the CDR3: TGTGCCAGCAGTGTGACCGTATACGAGCAGTACTTC. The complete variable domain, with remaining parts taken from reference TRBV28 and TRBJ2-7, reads DVKVTQSSRYLVKRTGEKVFLECVQDMDHENMFWYRQDPGLGLRLIYFSYDVKMKEKGDIPEGYSVSREKKERFSLILESASTNQTSMYLCASSVTVYEQYFGPGTRLTVT.

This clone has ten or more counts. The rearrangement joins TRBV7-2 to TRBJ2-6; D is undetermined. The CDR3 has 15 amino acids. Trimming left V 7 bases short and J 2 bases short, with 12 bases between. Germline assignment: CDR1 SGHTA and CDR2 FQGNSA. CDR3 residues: CASTNYITGANVLTF. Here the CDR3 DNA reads TGTGCCAGCACCAATTACATTACTGGGGCCAACGTCCTGACTTTC.

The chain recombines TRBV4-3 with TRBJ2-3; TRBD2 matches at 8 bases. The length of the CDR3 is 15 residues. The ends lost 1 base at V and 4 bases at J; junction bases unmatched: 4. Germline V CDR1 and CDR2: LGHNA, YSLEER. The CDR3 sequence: CASSQVSGNSDTQYF. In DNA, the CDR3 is TGCGCCAGCAGCCAAGTTAGCGGGAACTCAGATACGCAGTATTTT.

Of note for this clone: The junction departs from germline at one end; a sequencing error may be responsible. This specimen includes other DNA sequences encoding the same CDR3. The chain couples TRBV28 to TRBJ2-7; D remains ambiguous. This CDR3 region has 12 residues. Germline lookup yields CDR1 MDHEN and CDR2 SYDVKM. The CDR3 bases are TGTGCCAGCAGTTTATACTCCTATGAGCAGTACTTC. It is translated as CASSLYSYEQYF.

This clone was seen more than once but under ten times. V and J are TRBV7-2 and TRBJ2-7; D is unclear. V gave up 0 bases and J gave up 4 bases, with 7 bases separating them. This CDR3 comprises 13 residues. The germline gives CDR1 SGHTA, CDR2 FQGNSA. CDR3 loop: CASSLAAEYEQYF. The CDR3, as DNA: TGTGCCAGCAGCTTAGCGGCGGAGTACGAGCAGTACTTC.

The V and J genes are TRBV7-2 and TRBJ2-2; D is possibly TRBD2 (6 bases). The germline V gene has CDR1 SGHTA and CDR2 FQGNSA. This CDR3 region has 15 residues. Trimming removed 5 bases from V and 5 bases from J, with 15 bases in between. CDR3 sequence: CASSPNVLATGELFF. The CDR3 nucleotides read TGTGCCAGCAGCCCGAACGTACTAGCAACCGGGGAGCTGTTTTTT.

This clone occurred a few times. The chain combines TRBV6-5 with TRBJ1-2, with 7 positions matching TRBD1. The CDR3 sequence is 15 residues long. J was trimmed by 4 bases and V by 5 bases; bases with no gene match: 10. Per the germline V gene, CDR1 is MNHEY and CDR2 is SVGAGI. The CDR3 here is CASSPTLGQFYGYTF. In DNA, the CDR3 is TGTGCCAGCAGTCCGACATTGGGACAGTTCTATGGCTACACCTTC.

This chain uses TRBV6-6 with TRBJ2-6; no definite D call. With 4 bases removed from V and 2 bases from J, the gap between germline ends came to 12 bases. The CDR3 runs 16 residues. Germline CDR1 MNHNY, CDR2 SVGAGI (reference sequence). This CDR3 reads CASSLERPTGANVLTF. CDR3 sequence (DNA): TGTGCCAGCAGTTTAGAGCGCCCGACTGGGGCCAACGTCCTGACTTTC.